These T cell receptor beta chains were read from a single sample in a study of control samples from healthy donors and cancer patients. Clones were sequenced by immunoSEQ multiplex PCR, and TCRdb holds only the in-frame ones, with some missing. The profile covers 84,000 or so clones, with roughly 89% appearing a single time and 15% to 19% taken by the ten largest. Sequenced sample: blood. The source of these receptors is a man aged 30 to 45 in good health. Both conserved end residues are part of each CDR3. The D gene is left open where the match is weak. A clone size is listed for some rows: how often the clone was seen (once, few, many), or a class if it is expanded.

V: TRBV28; size: -; J: TRBJ2-2; D: TRBD1; CDR3: CASSSPPGQGYTGELFF; DNA: TGTGCCAGCAGTTCCCCCCCCGGACAGGGGTACACCGGGGAGCTGTTTTTT
V: TRBV10-3; size: -; J: TRBJ2-3; D: -; CDR3: CAISGYTDTQYF; DNA: TGTGCCATCAGTGGATACACAGATACGCAGTATTTT
V: TRBV2; size: -; J: TRBJ1-2; D: TRBD1; CDR3: CAAGGGYGYTF; DNA: TGTGCCGCAGGGGGGGGTTATGGCTACACCTTC
V: TRBV3-1/TRBV3-2; size: -; J: TRBJ2-1; D: TRBD2; CDR3: CASSQVPGGQFF; DNA: TGTGCCAGCAGCCAAGTCCCGGGAGGCCAGTTCTTC
V: TRBV2; size: -; J: TRBJ2-3; D: TRBD2; CDR3: CASSEGAGGEDTQYF; DNA: TGTGCCAGCAGTGAAGGAGCGGGAGGGGAAGATACGCAGTATTTT
V: TRBV19; size: -; J: TRBJ1-2; D: -; CDR3: CASSSGQFVGGYGYTF; DNA: TGTGCCAGTAGTAGTGGACAGTTCGTGGGGGGATATGGCTACACCTTC
V: TRBV29-1; size: -; J: TRBJ2-5; D: TRBD1; CDR3: CSVAGDRGETQYF; DNA: TGCAGCGTTGCTGGGGACAGAGGGGAGACCCAGTACTTC
V: TRBV10-3; size: -; J: TRBJ2-1; D: TRBD1; CDR3: CAIRGTGSSYNEQFF; DNA: TGTGCCATCAGGGGGACAGGGAGCTCCTACAATGAGCAGTTCTTC
V: TRBV12-3/TRBV12-4; size: -; J: TRBJ1-2; D: TRBD1; CDR3: CASSDRGYGYTF; DNA: TGTGCCAGCAGTGACAGGGGCTATGGCTACACCTTC
V: TRBV4-1; size: -; J: TRBJ1-1; D: TRBD1; CDR3: CASSQGQGRMNTEAFF; DNA: TGCGCCAGCAGCCAAGGACAGGGAAGAATGAACACTGAAGCTTTCTTT
V: TRBV30; size: once; J: TRBJ1-2; D: -; CDR3: CAWRTQGAVNYGYTF; DNA: TGTGCCTGGAGGACACAGGGTGCAGTTAACTATGGCTACACCTTC
V: TRBV28; size: -; J: TRBJ2-7; D: TRBD2; CDR3: CASSATSGGYEQYF; DNA: TGTGCCAGCAGTGCCACTAGCGGGGGGTACGAGCAGTACTTC
V: TRBV15; size: -; J: TRBJ2-7; D: -; CDR3: CATSRDQASHEQYF; DNA: TGTGCCACCAGCAGAGATCAGGCATCCCACGAGCAGTACTTC
V: TRBV4-3; size: -; J: TRBJ2-1; D: -; CDR3: CASSQVGKGGNYNEQFF; DNA: TGCGCCAGCAGCCAAGTAGGCAAGGGGGGGAACTACAATGAGCAGTTCTTC
V: TRBV7-9; size: -; J: TRBJ1-1; D: -; CDR3: CASSLLVNTEAFF; DNA: TGTGCCAGCAGCTTACTGGTAAACACTGAAGCTTTCTTT
V: TRBV3-1/TRBV3-2; size: -; J: TRBJ2-7; D: TRBD1; CDR3: CASSRGQVQYF; DNA: TGTGCCAGCAGCCGAGGACAGGTGCAGTACTTC
V: TRBV7-9; size: few; J: TRBJ1-6; D: -; CDR3: CASSVDSRNSPLHF; DNA: TGTGCCAGCAGCGTCGACAGCAGAAATTCACCCCTCCACTTT
V: TRBV6-5; size: -; J: TRBJ2-1; D: TRBD1; CDR3: CASRYTGGGNEQFF; DNA: TGTGCCAGCAGGTACACAGGGGGAGGCAATGAGCAGTTCTTC
V: TRBV19; size: -; J: TRBJ1-4; D: -; CDR3: CASRDPGGLDEKLFF; DNA: TGTGCCAGTAGGGATCCTGGGGGGCTGGATGAAAAACTGTTTTTT
V: TRBV9; size: -; J: TRBJ2-5; D: TRBD1; CDR3: CASSVWTGGRETQYF; DNA: TGTGCCAGCAGCGTATGGACAGGGGGGCGGGAGACCCAGTACTTC
V: TRBV7-9; size: -; J: TRBJ2-1; D: -; CDR3: CASSLTWDEQFF; DNA: TGTGCCAGCAGCTTAACTTGGGATGAGCAGTTCTTC
V: TRBV7-8; size: -; J: TRBJ1-1; D: TRBD1; CDR3: CASSLTGLNTEAFF; DNA: TGTGCCAGCAGCCTGACAGGGTTGAACACTGAAGCTTTCTTT
V: TRBV4-1; size: -; J: TRBJ1-6; D: -; CDR3: CASSPDGGASSYNSPLHF; DNA: TGCGCCAGCAGCCCCGACGGGGGGGCGAGCTCCTATAATTCACCCCTCCACTTT
V: TRBV5-1; size: -; J: TRBJ1-4; D: TRBD1; CDR3: CASSPLTGINEKLFF; DNA: TGCGCCAGCAGCCCACTGACAGGGATTAATGAAAAACTGTTTTTT
V: TRBV7-3; size: -; J: TRBJ2-3; D: -; CDR3: CASSFGRSSGTDTQYF; DNA: TGTGCCAGCAGCTTCGGAAGGAGCAGCGGCACAGATACGCAGTATTTT
V: TRBV19; size: -; J: TRBJ1-5; D: -; CDR3: CASKGSLGQPQHF; DNA: TGTGCCAGTAAGGGGTCCCTGGGACAGCCCCAGCATTTT
V: TRBV6-5; size: -; J: TRBJ1-1; D: TRBD1; CDR3: CASSGQANTEAFF; DNA: TGTGCCAGTTCGGGACAGGCAAACACTGAAGCTTTCTTT
V: TRBV6-5; size: -; J: TRBJ1-2; D: TRBD1; CDR3: CASRIGQGATGYTF; DNA: TGTGCCAGCAGGATTGGACAGGGGGCGACGGGCTACACCTTC
V: TRBV6-2/TRBV6-3; size: -; J: TRBJ2-3; D: -; CDR3: CASSSWDTQYF; DNA: TGTGCCAGCAGTTCCTGGGATACGCAGTATTTT
V: TRBV19; size: -; J: TRBJ1-1; D: TRBD1; CDR3: CASRTGGGTEAFF; DNA: TGTGCCTCCCGGACAGGGGGAGGTACTGAAGCTTTCTTT
V: TRBV7-9; size: -; J: TRBJ2-1; D: -; CDR3: CASSPETKIEQFF; DNA: TGTGCCAGCAGCCCCGAGACTAAAATTGAGCAGTTCTTC
V: TRBV2; size: once; J: TRBJ1-6; D: -; CDR3: CASREGQSPLHF; DNA: TGTGCCAGCAGAGAGGGGCAATCACCCCTCCACTTT
V: TRBV4-1; size: once; J: TRBJ2-3; D: -; CDR3: CASRPSTAGDTQYF; DNA: TGCGCCAGCAGACCATCGACAGCGGGAGATACGCAGTATTTT
V: TRBV24-1; size: -; J: TRBJ2-1; D: TRBD2; CDR3: CATSEAGGWWFF; DNA: TGTGCCACCAGTGAAGCGGGGGGTTGGTGGTTCTTC
V: TRBV4-1; size: -; J: TRBJ2-2; D: -; CDR3: CASSTDGFTGELFF; DNA: TGCGCCAGCAGCACAGACGGGTTCACCGGGGAGCTGTTTTTT
V: TRBV4-1; size: -; J: TRBJ2-3; D: TRBD2; CDR3: CASSQAERGATDTQYF; DNA: TGCGCCAGCAGCCAAGCCGAGCGGGGGGCCACAGATACGCAGTATTTT
V: TRBV4-1; size: -; J: TRBJ1-2; D: -; CDR3: CASSHQTVAELNGYTF; DNA: TGCGCCAGCAGCCACCAGACAGTGGCCGAGTTGAATGGCTACACCTTC
V: TRBV4-2; size: -; J: TRBJ1-2; D: TRBD1; CDR3: CASSQDRQGAPSGYTF; DNA: TGTGCCAGCAGCCAAGATAGACAGGGGGCGCCGAGTGGCTACACCTTC
V: TRBV6-5; size: -; J: TRBJ2-1; D: TRBD1; CDR3: CASETGGLEQFF; DNA: TGTGCCAGTGAGACAGGGGGCCTTGAGCAGTTCTTC
V: TRBV7-9; size: -; J: TRBJ2-1; D: TRBD2; CDR3: CASSLPGLAGGGDEQFF; DNA: TGTGCCAGCAGCTTGCCGGGACTAGCGGGAGGTGGGGATGAGCAGTTCTTC
V: TRBV2; size: once; J: TRBJ2-5; D: -; CDR3: CASRLAQETQYF; DNA: TGTGCCAGCAGACTAGCCCAAGAGACCCAGTACTTC
V: TRBV24-1; size: once; J: TRBJ2-3; D: -; CDR3: CATSASGVTDTQYF; DNA: TGTGCCACCAGTGCCTCAGGGGTCACAGATACGCAGTATTTT
V: TRBV29-1; size: -; J: TRBJ1-1; D: -; CDR3: CSVGPLMGAPEETEAFF; DNA: TGCAGCGTTGGGCCCCTGATGGGGGCCCCCGAGGAAACTGAAGCTTTCTTT
V: TRBV3-1/TRBV3-2; size: -; J: TRBJ2-7; D: -; CDR3: CASSSREESGEQYF; DNA: TGTGCCAGCAGCTCCCGTGAAGAGAGCGGCGAGCAGTACTTC